The clone carrying this T cell receptor (beta chain) was seen a single time. Methods used by the authors: From reference gene primer amplification, estimates of nucleated cell counts were derived. Using immunoSEQ multiplex PCR, the repertoire was profiled, and TCRdb retains in-frame clones only, with some absent. V and J calls and clone size come straight from that table; D and trimming were deduced from the DNA. The sample contains some 69,000 clones, 60% to 80% of which appear only once. The data were obtained in a study of blood T cell repertoires in COVID-19. Turning to the study itself: Acute and convalescent COVID-19 specimens originated in the United States, Italy and Spain. Sources were T cells, B-cell-depleted T cells, or PBMCs; the material itself was cDNA or gDNA.

The CDR3 spans 14 residues. The germline CDR1 and CDR2 sequences are DFQATT and SNEGSKA (reference sequence). V dropped 3 bases and J dropped 3; count of bases not matched to a gene: 3. This TCR derives from a human donor in a cohort sampled during active COVID-19. Material: peripheral blood. The chain is built from TRBV20-1 and TRBJ2-1, with TRBD2 matching 9 bases. CDR3 coding DNA: TGCAGTGCTAGTAGCGGGGGAAACTACAATGAGCAGTTCTTC. Amino acid sequence: CSASSGGNYNEQFF.